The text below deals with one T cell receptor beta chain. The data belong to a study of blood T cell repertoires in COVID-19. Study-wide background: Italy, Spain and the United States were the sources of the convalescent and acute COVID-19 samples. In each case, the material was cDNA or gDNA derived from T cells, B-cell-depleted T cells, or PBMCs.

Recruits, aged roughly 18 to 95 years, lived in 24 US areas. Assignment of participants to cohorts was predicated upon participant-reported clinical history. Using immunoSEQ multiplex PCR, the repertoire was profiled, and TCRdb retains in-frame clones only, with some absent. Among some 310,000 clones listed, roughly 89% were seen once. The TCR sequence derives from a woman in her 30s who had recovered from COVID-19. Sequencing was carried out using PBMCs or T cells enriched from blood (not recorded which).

The CDR3 is CASRVDSDYYNEQFF. The CDR3 region has the DNA TGTGCCAGCAGAGTTGACAGTGATTATTACAATGAGCAGTTCTTC. The chain employs TRBV28 and TRBJ2-1, with a possible D match to TRBD1 (5 bases). V lost 6 bases and J 4 bases, leaving 16 bases between the germline ends. This CDR3 spans 15 amino acids. Germline V gene data show CDR1 as MDHEN and CDR2 as SYDVKM.